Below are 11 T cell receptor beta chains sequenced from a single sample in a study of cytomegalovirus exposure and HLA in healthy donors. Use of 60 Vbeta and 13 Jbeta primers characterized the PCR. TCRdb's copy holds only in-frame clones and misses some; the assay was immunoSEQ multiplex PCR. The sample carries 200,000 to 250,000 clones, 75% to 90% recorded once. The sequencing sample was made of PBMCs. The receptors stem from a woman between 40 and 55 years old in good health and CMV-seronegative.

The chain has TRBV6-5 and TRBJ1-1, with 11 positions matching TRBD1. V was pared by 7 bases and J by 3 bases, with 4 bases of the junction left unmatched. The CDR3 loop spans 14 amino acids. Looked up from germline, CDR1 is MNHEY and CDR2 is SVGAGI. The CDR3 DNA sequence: TGTGCCAGCACGAGGGACAGGGGGGACACTGAAGCTTTCTTT. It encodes CASTRDRGDTEAFF.

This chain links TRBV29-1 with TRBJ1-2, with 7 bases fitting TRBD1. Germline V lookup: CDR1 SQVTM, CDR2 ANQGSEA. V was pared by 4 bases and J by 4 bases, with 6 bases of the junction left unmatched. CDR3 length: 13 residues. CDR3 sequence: CSVGDSIAYGYTF. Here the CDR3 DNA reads TGCAGCGTTGGGGACAGCATAGCCTATGGCTACACCTTC.

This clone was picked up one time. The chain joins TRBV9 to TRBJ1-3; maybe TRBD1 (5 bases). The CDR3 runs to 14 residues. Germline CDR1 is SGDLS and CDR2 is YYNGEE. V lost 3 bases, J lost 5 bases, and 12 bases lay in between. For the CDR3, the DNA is TGTGCCAGCAGCGAGCTGGCAGGGAGAAACACCATATATTTT. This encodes CASSELAGRNTIYF.

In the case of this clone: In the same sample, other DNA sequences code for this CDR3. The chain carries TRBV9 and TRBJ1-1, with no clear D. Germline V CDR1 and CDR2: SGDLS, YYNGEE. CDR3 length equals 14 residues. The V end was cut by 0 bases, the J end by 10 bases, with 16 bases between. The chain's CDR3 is CASSVEVSDLRAFF. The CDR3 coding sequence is TGTGCCAGCAGCGTAGAAGTTAGCGACCTAAGAGCTTTCTTT.

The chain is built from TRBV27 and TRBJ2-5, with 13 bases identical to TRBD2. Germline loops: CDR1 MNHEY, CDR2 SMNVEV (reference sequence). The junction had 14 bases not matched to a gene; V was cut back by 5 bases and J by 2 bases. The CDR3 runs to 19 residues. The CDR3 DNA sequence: TGTGCCAGCAGTCCGGCCTCCGGGACTAGCGGGAATCGGCAAGAGACCCAGTACTTC. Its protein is CASSPASGTSGNRQETQYF.

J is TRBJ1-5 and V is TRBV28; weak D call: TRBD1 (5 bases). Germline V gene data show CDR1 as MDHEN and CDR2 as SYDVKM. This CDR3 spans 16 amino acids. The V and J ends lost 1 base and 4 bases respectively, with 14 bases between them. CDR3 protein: CASSLSWGGLNQPQHF. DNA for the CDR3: TGTGCCAGCAGTTTATCCTGGGGGGGATTGAATCAGCCCCAGCATTTT. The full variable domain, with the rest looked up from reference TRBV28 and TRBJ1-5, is DVKVTQSSRYLVKRTGEKVFLECVQDMDHENMFWYRQDPGLGLRLIYFSYDVKMKEKGDIPEGYSVSREKKERFSLILESASTNQTSMYLCASSLSWGGLNQPQHFGDGTRLSIL.

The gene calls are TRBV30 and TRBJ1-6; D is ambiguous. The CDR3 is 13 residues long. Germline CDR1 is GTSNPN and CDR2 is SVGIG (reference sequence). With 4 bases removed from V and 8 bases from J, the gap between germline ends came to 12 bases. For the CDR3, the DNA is TGTGCCTGGAATGGTATCGGGGATTCACCCCTCCACTTT. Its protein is CAWNGIGDSPLHF.

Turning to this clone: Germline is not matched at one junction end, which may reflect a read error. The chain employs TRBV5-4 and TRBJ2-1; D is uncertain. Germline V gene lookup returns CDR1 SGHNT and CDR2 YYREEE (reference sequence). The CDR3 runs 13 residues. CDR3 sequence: CTSRSSLYNEQFF. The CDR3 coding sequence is TGTACCAGTCGTAGTTCTCTCTACAATGAGCAGTTCTTC.

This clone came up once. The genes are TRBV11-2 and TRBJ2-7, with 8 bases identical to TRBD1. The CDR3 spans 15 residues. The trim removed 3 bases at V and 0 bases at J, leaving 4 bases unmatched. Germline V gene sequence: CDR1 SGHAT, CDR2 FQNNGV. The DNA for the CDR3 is TGTGCCAGCAGCTTGACAGGGGTAGTCTCCTACGAGCAGTACTTC. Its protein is CASSLTGVVSYEQYF.

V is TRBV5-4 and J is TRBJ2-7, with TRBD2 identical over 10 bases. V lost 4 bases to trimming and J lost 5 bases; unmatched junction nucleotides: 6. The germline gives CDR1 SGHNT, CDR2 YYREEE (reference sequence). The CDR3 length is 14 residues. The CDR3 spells CASSRPGLANEQYF. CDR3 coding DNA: TGTGCCAGCAGCCGGCCGGGACTAGCGAACGAGCAGTACTTC. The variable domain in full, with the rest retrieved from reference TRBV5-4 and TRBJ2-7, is ETGVTQSPTHLIKTRGQQVTLRCSSQSGHNTVSWYQQALGQGPQFIFQYYREEENGRGNFPPRFSGLQFPNYSSELNVNALELDDSALYLCASSRPGLANEQYFGPGTRLTVT.

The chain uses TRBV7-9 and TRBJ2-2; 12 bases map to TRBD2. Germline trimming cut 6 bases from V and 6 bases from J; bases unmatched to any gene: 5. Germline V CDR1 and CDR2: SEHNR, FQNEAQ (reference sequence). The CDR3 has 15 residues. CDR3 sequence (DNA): TGTGCCAGCAGGGCACTAGCGGGGGGAGCCGGGGAGCTGTTTTTT. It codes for CASRALAGGAGELFF.